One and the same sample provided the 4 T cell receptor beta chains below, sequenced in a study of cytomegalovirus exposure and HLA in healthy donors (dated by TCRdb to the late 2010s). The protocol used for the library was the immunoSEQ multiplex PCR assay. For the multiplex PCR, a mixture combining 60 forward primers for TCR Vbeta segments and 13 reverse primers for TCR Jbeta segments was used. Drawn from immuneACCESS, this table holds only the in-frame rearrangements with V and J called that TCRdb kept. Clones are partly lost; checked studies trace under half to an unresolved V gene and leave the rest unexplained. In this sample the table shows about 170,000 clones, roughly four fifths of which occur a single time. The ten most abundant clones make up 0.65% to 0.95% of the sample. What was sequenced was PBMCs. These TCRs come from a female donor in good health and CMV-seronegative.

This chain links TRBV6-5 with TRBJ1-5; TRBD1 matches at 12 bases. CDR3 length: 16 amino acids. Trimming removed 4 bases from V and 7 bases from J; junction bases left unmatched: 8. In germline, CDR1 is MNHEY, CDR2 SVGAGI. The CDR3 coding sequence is TGTGCCAGCAGTTCCCGGGACAGGGGGCGAGGGCAGCCCCAGCATTTT. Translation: CASSSRDRGRGQPQHF.

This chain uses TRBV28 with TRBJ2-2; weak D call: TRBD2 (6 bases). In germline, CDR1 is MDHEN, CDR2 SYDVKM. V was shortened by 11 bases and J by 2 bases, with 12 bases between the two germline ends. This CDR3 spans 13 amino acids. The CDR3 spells CAVRDSNTGELFF. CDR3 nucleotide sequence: TGTGCCGTTAGGGACTCTAACACCGGGGAGCTGTTTTTT.

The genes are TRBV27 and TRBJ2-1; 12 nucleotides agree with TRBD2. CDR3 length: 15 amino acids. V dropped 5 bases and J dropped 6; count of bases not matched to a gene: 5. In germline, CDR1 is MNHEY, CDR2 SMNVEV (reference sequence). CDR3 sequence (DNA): TGTGCCAGCAGTCTAGGGACTAGCGGGTTCAATGAGCAGTTCTTC. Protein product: CASSLGTSGFNEQFF.

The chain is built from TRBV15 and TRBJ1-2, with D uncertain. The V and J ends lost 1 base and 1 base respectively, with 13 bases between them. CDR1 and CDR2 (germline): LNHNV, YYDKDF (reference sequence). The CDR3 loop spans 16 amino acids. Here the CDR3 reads CATSRAAGTLNYGYTF. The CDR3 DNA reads TGTGCCACCAGCAGAGCAGCAGGAACTCTTAACTATGGCTACACCTTC.